This TCR beta chain stems from a study of blood T cell repertoires in COVID-19. Turning to the study itself: Whether acute or convalescent, the COVID-19 samples came from the United States, Italy and Spain.

Trimming took 2 bases from V and 0 from J, leaving 6 bases between them. Germline CDR1 reads SGHTA; CDR2 reads FQGTGA. The CDR3 covers 14 residues. Authors' processing steps: Amplification with reference gene primers provided the estimates of nucleated cell counts. Here immunoSEQ multiplex PCR was the method, and the copy in TCRdb shows in-frame clones only, minus some. The V and J calls and the clone size are those of that table, but D and trimming were determined from the DNA. This sample has some 180,000 clones, with around 85% found just once. Regarding this clone: Other DNA sequences in the sample encode the same CDR3.

The chain is built from TRBV7-3 and TRBJ2-3; D might be TRBD2 (6 bases). Specimen: peripheral blood. This sequence originates from a man aged 45-60 years who had recovered from COVID-19. The CDR3 region is CASSLAGSTDTQYF. The CDR3 nucleotides read TGTGCCAGCAGCTTAGCGGGAAGCACAGATACGCAGTATTTT.